The present TCR beta chain was sequenced within a study of beta chain features in type 1 diabetes. Of note for this clone: What it recognizes is unknown.

Based on CD45RO/CCR7/CD25/CD127/CD95/CD27, CD4+ regulatory, stem cell-like memory, naive and central memory cells were sorted. Purity above 95% was achieved in all sorted populations. Trimming left V 5 bases short and J 1 base short, with 11 bases between. CDR1 is MNHEY and CDR2 is SMNVEV in the germline V gene (reference sequence). The CDR3 extends over 15 amino acids. Study-wide results and limits: Shortening that was moderate but significant affected the TCRB CDR3s of Type 1 diabetes patients in all four CD4+ subsets. Patients showed naive, central memory and Treg TCRB repertoires that appeared more similar than those of healthy donors.

Of the isolated RNA, all was reverse transcribed, and so the sequenced material was expressed TCRB transcripts. Clones were read by immunoSEQ multiplex PCR, and TCRdb kept only the in-frame ones, dropping some. The repertoire holds 310,000 or so clones, with roughly 8% as singletons. The sequencing input was central memory CD4+ T cells from blood. J is TRBJ2-2 and V is TRBV27; D unresolved. This TCR was sampled from a woman in her late teens or twenties in good health. CDR3 nucleotide sequence: TGTGCCAGCAGTCTCCAGCCGGGGAACACCGGGGAGCTGTTTTTT. It yields the protein CASSLQPGNTGELFF.